Presented here are 11 T cell receptor beta chains from one specimen sequenced in a study of blood T cell repertoires in COVID-19. TCRdb's copy holds only in-frame clones and misses some; the assay was immunoSEQ multiplex PCR. This sample carries more than 140,000 clones, about 79% of them seen once, and the ten largest clones take about 7.2%. Sequencing used peripheral blood. The receptors shown here come from a woman aged 45-59 years in a cohort sampled during active or convalescent COVID-19.

The chain carries TRBV5-1 and TRBJ2-7; TRBD1 agrees at 9 bases. CDR1 SGHRS and CDR2 YFSETQ come from the germline V gene. This CDR3 spans 15 amino acids. V lost 3 bases to trimming and J lost 5 bases; unmatched junction nucleotides: 9. As DNA, the CDR3 is TGCGCCAGCAGCTACGCAGTTACAGGGGGCCACGAGCAGTACTTC. As protein: CASSYAVTGGHEQYF.

The chain carries TRBV10-2 and TRBJ2-1; D remains unclear. The CDR3 is 12 residues long. CDR1 is WSHSY, CDR2 SAAADI, per germline. V gave up 4 bases and J gave up 8 bases, with 9 bases separating them. The CDR3 coding sequence is TGCGCCAGCAGTGCAACGGGTTATGAGCAGTTCTTC. Its protein is CASSATGYEQFF.

The chain links TRBV5-1 to TRBJ2-3; 9 bases line up with TRBD2. Germline CDR1 SGHRS, CDR2 YFSETQ. The CDR3 totals 17 residues. J lost 2 bases, V lost 0 bases, and 7 bases had no gene match. The CDR3 nucleotides read TGCGCCAGCAGCTTGGGCGGGGGGGCCACCTTCACAGATACGCAGTATTTT. Protein product: CASSLGGGATFTDTQYF.

The gene calls are TRBV19 and TRBJ1-1; D unclear. The CDR3 is 15 amino acids. Germline loops: CDR1 LNHDA, CDR2 SQIVND (reference sequence). The V gene lost 5 bases and the J gene lost 4 bases, with 17 bases spanning the gap. Here the CDR3 reads CASSSPTPSTTEAFF. In nucleotides, the CDR3 is TGTGCCAGTAGTTCGCCGACTCCCTCAACCACTGAAGCTTTCTTT.

This sequence joins TRBV30 and TRBJ1-6, with 8 bases that match TRBD1. The germline CDR1 and CDR2 sequences are GTSNPN and SVGIG (reference sequence). V lost 1 base, J lost 0 bases, and 2 bases stayed unmatched. This CDR3 has 16 residues. Written as DNA, the CDR3 is TGTGCCTGGAGTGACAGGGGGAGCTCCTATAATTCACCCCTCCACTTT. Protein: CAWSDRGSSYNSPLHF. Supplemented by reference TRBV30 and TRBJ1-6, the full variable domain reads SQTIHQWPATLVQPVGSPLSLECTVEGTSNPNLYWYRQAAGRGLQLLFYSVGIGQISSEVPQNLSASRPQDRQFILSSKKLLLSDSGFYLCAWSDRGSSYNSPLHFGNGTRLTVT.

This sequence joins TRBV6-5 and TRBJ1-3; 9 nucleotides align to TRBD1. The CDR3 has 14 residues. J was trimmed by 4 bases and V by 8 bases; bases with no gene match: 6. The germline V gene has CDR1 MNHEY and CDR2 SVGAGI. CDR3 residues: CASSRTGEGNTIYF. The CDR3 region has the DNA TGTGCCAGCTCCCGGACAGGGGAAGGAAACACCATATATTTT.

The rearrangement joins TRBV7-3 to TRBJ2-3; D may be TRBD2 (5 bases). The CDR3 runs 12 residues. The V gene lost 6 bases and the J gene lost 5 bases, with 9 bases spanning the gap. The germline V gene encodes CDR1 SGHTA and CDR2 FQGTGA. CDR3 nucleotide sequence: TGTGCCAGCAGTCCTGGGAGAGATACGCAGTATTTT. Translated, it gives CASSPGRDTQYF.

The chain uses TRBV11-2 and TRBJ2-1; perhaps TRBD1 as D (6 bases). The CDR3 length is 12 residues. V dropped 5 bases and J dropped 9 bases, with 11 bases sitting between them. Germline V gene lookup returns CDR1 SGHAT and CDR2 FQNNGV. The CDR3 DNA reads TGTGCCAGCAGCCTCGAAGGGGGTGAGCAGTTCTTC. As protein: CASSLEGGEQFF.

The chain joins TRBV11-1 to TRBJ2-2; D possibly corresponds to TRBD2 (6 bases). This CDR3 has 16 residues. Between the trimmed V and J ends, which lost 1 base and 4 bases, there was a span of 13 bases. Germline V CDR1 and CDR2: SGHAT, FQDESV (reference sequence). Here the CDR3 reads CASSLVRDSFTGELFF. The DNA of the CDR3 is TGTGCCAGCAGCTTAGTCCGGGACTCCTTCACCGGGGAGCTGTTTTTT.

The chain has TRBV7-6 and TRBJ2-3; D might be TRBD1 (6 bases). In germline, CDR1 is SGHVS, CDR2 FNYEAQ. The CDR3 is made up of 15 amino acids. Trimming stripped 5 bases from V and 2 bases from J, with 14 bases between. The CDR3 region has the DNA TGTGCCAGCAGCCCAGGACAGAGCCCCACAGATACGCAGTATTTT. It specifies CASSPGQSPTDTQYF.

The chain links TRBV12-3 or TRBV12-4 to TRBJ1-5; the D is unclear. This CDR3 is built from 13 residues. V lost 6 bases and J 6 bases, leaving 12 bases between the germline ends. CDR3 residues: CASSHSEGQPQHF. The CDR3, as DNA: TGTGCCAGCAGCCACAGCGAGGGTCAGCCCCAGCATTTT.